Shown below are 17 T cell receptor beta chains from a single sample sequenced in a study of technical replicates of blood from several donors. Clones were sequenced by immunoSEQ multiplex PCR, and TCRdb holds only the in-frame ones, with some missing. The sample includes tens of thousands of clones, about 94% seen only once; the top ten take 0.25% to 0.3%. Sample: T cells isolated from PBMCs. These receptors all stem from a human donor in good health.

The rearrangement links TRBV15 to TRBJ1-5; possibly TRBD1 for D (6 bases). Trimming took 6 bases from V and 2 from J, leaving 20 bases between them. The germline CDR1 and CDR2 sequences are LNHNV and YYDKDF (reference sequence). The CDR3 loop spans 17 amino acids. The CDR3 protein is CATSPGQRFVGNQPQHF. Written as DNA, the CDR3 is TGTGCCACCAGTCCCGGACAGCGATTTGTCGGCAATCAGCCCCAGCATTTT.

The chain employs TRBV27 and TRBJ2-1, with 9 bases that match TRBD2. Germline CDR1 reads MNHEY; CDR2 reads SMNVEV (reference sequence). The V and J ends lost 3 bases and 10 bases, in that order; junction bases with no gene match: 10. This CDR3 has 15 residues. The CDR3 nucleotides are TGTGCCAGCAGTTTGGCTAGCGGGGTACTGTTAGAGCAGTTCTTC. This gives the protein CASSLASGVLLEQFF.

This sequence joins TRBV7-2 and TRBJ2-1, with D uncertain. V lost 6 bases, J lost 3 bases, and 18 bases lay in between. The CDR3 runs to 16 residues. Germline assignment: CDR1 SGHTA and CDR2 FQGNSA. The CDR3 protein is CASRFALATVYNEQFF. CDR3 sequence (DNA): TGTGCCAGCAGGTTCGCCCTCGCTACCGTCTACAATGAGCAGTTCTTC.

Here the CDR3 DNA reads TGTGCCAGCAGCCCACTCAGCGGGGGGGCCGGAGAGACCCAGTACTTC. Amino acids: CASSPLSGGAGETQYF. The rearrangement uses TRBV5-4 and TRBJ2-5; 10 bases are a match to TRBD2. Germline-derived CDR1 and CDR2 are SGHNT and YYREEE (reference sequence). This CDR3 has 16 amino acids. The J segment lost 4 bases and the V segment lost 4 bases, leaving 10 bases of the junction unmatched. Complete variable domain (other parts from reference TRBV5-4 and TRBJ2-5): ETGVTQSPTHLIKTRGQQVTLRCSSQSGHNTVSWYQQALGQGPQFIFQYYREEENGRGNFPPRFSGLQFPNYSSELNVNALELDDSALYLCASSPLSGGAGETQYFGPGTRLLVL.

The count of this clone is one. The chain combines TRBV28 with TRBJ1-5; D call uncertain. The CDR3 is 14 amino acids. The germline V gene has CDR1 MDHEN and CDR2 SYDVKM. The ends were cut back, 3 bases at V and 7 bases at J, with 13 bases in the middle. CDR3 in DNA: TGTGCCAGCAGTTTGGAGGGCCCGGGGCAGCCCCAGCATTTT. It is translated as CASSLEGPGQPQHF. Full variable domain (remainder filled in from reference TRBV28 and TRBJ1-5): DVKVTQSSRYLVKRTGEKVFLECVQDMDHENMFWYRQDPGLGLRLIYFSYDVKMKEKGDIPEGYSVSREKKERFSLILESASTNQTSMYLCASSLEGPGQPQHFGDGTRLSIL.

The chain recombines TRBV5-1 with TRBJ2-7; D perhaps matches TRBD1 (6 bases). Trimming took 2 bases from V and 6 from J, leaving 15 bases between them. CDR1 SGHRS and CDR2 YFSETQ come from the germline V gene. This CDR3 has 14 amino acids. The CDR3 protein is CASSFQQGGSEQYF. As DNA, the CDR3 is TGCGCCAGCAGCTTCCAACAGGGTGGAAGCGAGCAGTACTTC.

The chain has TRBV28 and TRBJ2-7; no reliable D call. The CDR3 spans 15 residues. The germline CDR1 and CDR2 sequences are MDHEN and SYDVKM. V was shortened by 6 bases and J by 2 bases, with 17 bases between the two germline ends. The DNA of the CDR3 is TGTGCCAGCAGCCGCCCGGAGAGTTTAACCTACGAGCAGTACTTC. Amino acids: CASSRPESLTYEQYF. The variable domain in full, with the rest retrieved from reference TRBV28 and TRBJ2-7, is DVKVTQSSRYLVKRTGEKVFLECVQDMDHENMFWYRQDPGLGLRLIYFSYDVKMKEKGDIPEGYSVSREKKERFSLILESASTNQTSMYLCASSRPESLTYEQYFGPGTRLTVT.

The J gene is TRBJ2-2, the V gene TRBV5-8; TRBD1 matches at 9 bases. V lost 4 bases, J lost 3 bases, and 4 bases stayed unmatched. The CDR3 sequence is 15 residues long. The V gene's germline CDR1 is SGHTS and CDR2 YDEGEE. For the CDR3, the DNA is TGTGCCAGCAGCCACAGGGGGCTTGACACCGGGGAGCTGTTTTTT. Residues: CASSHRGLDTGELFF. The full variable domain, rest sourced from reference TRBV5-8 and TRBJ2-2, is EAGVTQSPTHLIKTRGQQATLRCSPISGHTSVYWYQQALGLGLQFLLWYDEGEERNRGNFPPRFSGRQFPNYSSELNVNALELEDSALYLCASSHRGLDTGELFFGEGSRLTVL.

This chain joins TRBV29-1 and TRBJ2-2; D possibly corresponds to TRBD2 (5 bases). Per germline, CDR1 SQVTM and CDR2 ANQGSEA. The ends were cut back, 3 bases at V and 6 bases at J, with 23 bases in the middle. CDR3 length: 17 amino acids. The CDR3 nucleotides are TGCAGCGTTGAGGGTTGGGCTAGCTCAAGCACCGCCGGGGAGCTGTTTTTT. Its translation is CSVEGWASSSTAGELFF.

The chain carries TRBV7-9 and TRBJ2-2; D possibly corresponds to TRBD2 (5 bases). The CDR3 runs 15 residues. V was cut by 1 base and J by 7 bases, with 13 bases left in between. Germline CDR1 SEHNR, CDR2 FQNEAQ (reference sequence). The CDR3 loop is CASSLGYLEDGELFF. The CDR3 DNA reads TGTGCCAGCAGCTTAGGGTATTTGGAGGACGGGGAGCTGTTTTTT.

The chain joins TRBV4-2 to TRBJ1-5, with D perhaps TRBD1 (6 bases). This CDR3 spans 17 amino acids. Trimming cost V 0 bases and J 0 bases, with 12 bases left between them. The germline V gene has CDR1 LGHNA and CDR2 YNFKEQ. The CDR3 loop reads CASSQEMGHNSNQPQHF. CDR3 bases: TGTGCCAGCAGCCAAGAGATGGGACACAATAGCAATCAGCCCCAGCATTTT.

The chain has TRBV4-1 and TRBJ2-1; TRBD1 matches 8 bases. The CDR3 has 14 residues. The J segment lost 3 bases and the V segment lost 3 bases, leaving 1 base of the junction unmatched. In germline, CDR1 is MGHRA, CDR2 YSYEKL. The CDR3 spells CASSQGQDYNEQFF. CDR3 DNA sequence: TGCGCCAGCAGCCAGGGACAGGACTACAATGAGCAGTTCTTC.

This chain uses TRBV7-9 with TRBJ2-5; TRBD2 might be the D (6 bases). CDR1 and CDR2 (germline): SEHNR, FQNEAQ (reference sequence). The V end was cut by 0 bases, the J end by 5 bases, with 13 bases between. The CDR3 has 15 amino acids. The CDR3 spells CASSLAPSEGETQYF. CDR3 nucleotides: TGTGCCAGCAGCTTAGCGCCGTCGGAGGGGGAGACCCAGTACTTC. Filled out from reference TRBV7-9 and TRBJ2-5, the complete variable domain reads DTGVSQNPRHKITKRGQNVTFRCDPISEHNRLYWYRQTLGQGPEFLTYFQNEAQLEKSRLLSDRFSAERPKGSFSTLEIQRTEQGDSAMYLCASSLAPSEGETQYFGPGTRLLVL.

The V and J genes are TRBV7-6 and TRBJ2-2; a possible D gene is TRBD2 (6 bases). The CDR3 spans 16 residues. Germline V gene lookup returns CDR1 SGHVS and CDR2 FNYEAQ. Trimming cost V 4 bases and J 4 bases, with 16 bases left between them. The CDR3 coding sequence is TGTGCCAGCAGCTACCCCTCGCGGGACGGCACCGGGGAGCTGTTTTTT. It specifies CASSYPSRDGTGELFF.

The J gene is TRBJ2-2, the V gene TRBV29-1, with TRBD1 matching over 10 bases. The CDR3 totals 13 residues. In germline, CDR1 is SQVTM, CDR2 ANQGSEA. V shed 7 bases, J shed 6 bases, and the junction held 5 bases outside the gene matches. The CDR3 coding sequence is TGCAGCGGTGGGACAGGGGTCGCCGGGGAGCTGTTTTTT. This translates into CSGGTGVAGELFF.

The sample holds one count of this clone. The chain employs TRBV20-1 and TRBJ1-5, with D perhaps matching TRBD1 (5 bases). Looked up from germline, CDR1 is DFQATT and CDR2 is SNEGSKA (reference sequence). The CDR3 has 11 amino acids. V lost 3 bases and J 11 bases, leaving 11 bases between the germline ends. The CDR3 DNA sequence: TGCAGTGCTAGTACCCCCAGGGCCCAGCATTTT. Translating gives CSASTPRAQHF.

The rearrangement links TRBV2 to TRBJ2-5, with 9 bases identical to TRBD1. V lost 9 bases and J lost 5; bases outside the gene matches: 10. CDR1 SNHLY and CDR2 FYNNEI come from the germline V gene. The CDR3 runs to 14 residues. CDR3 in DNA: TGTGCCAGTTCCGGGACAGGGTATTCGGAGACCCAGTACTTC. Translation: CASSGTGYSETQYF.